This T cell receptor (beta chain) was sequenced in a study of OX40 agonist ivuxolimab in advanced cancers. Concerning the study at large: Ivuxolimab was an agonistic, fully human IgG2 monoclonal antibody directed against OX40 (CD134), a costimulatory receptor. Intravenous ivuxolimab was administered to patients every 2 weeks at six dose levels: 0.01, 0.1, 0.3, 1.5, 3 and 10 mg/kg. Of the roughly 54 patients in dose escalation, 19 had hepatocellular carcinoma, about 15 had melanoma, 9 had renal cell carcinoma and 9 had head and neck cancer. In the dose-escalation cohort, around four fifths of patients were male, and the mean age was 60 years with a range of roughly 23 to 79. Prior anti-PD-1, anti-PD-L1 or anti-CTLA-4 therapy was permitted, and checkpoint inhibitors had been received by around 40% of dose-escalation patients. Partial responses occurred in three dose-escalation patients, of whom one had hepatocellular carcinoma and two had cutaneous melanoma. Peripheral TCRbeta sequencing was intended to test whether TCR sequence diversity was altered and clonal T-cell expansion was caused by ivuxolimab. The paper reports the monotherapy dose-escalation portion (N of about 50 patients) of the phase I ivuxolimab trial. The full study reports these points: Low levels of normalized T-cell clonal expansion were also seen in some patients who did not respond. At doses from 0.1 to 3.0 mg/kg, clonal expansion was seen in both CD4+ and CD8+ blood T cells between baseline and week 6. After ivuxolimab, CD8+ T cells had more expanded clones than CD4+ T cells on average. Antigen specificity was not determined for the clonally expanded peripheral T cells. In partial responders in the 0.1-3.0 mg/kg groups, normalized peripheral clonal expansion was found to be among the lowest, especially among CD8+ T cells.

About this clone: Its specific antigen is unknown. No per-base quality is available; no much larger clone lies one base away.

Genomic DNA was extracted from sorted cells for sequencing of the TCRbeta CDR3 region. The immunoSEQ Assay was used for sequencing of TCRbeta CDR3 regions. This is the immuneACCESS table as TCRdb keeps it, with only in-frame sequences that have V and J called. A part of the clones is gone; compared with another copy, unresolved V genes explain less than half, and the rest is unexplained. In all, the sample holds roughly 34,000 clones, and 80% to 95% of those were seen once. Of the sample, about 4.2% falls within the top ten clones. Germline trimming: 7 bases from V, 6 bases from J; junction bases outside gene matches: 11. The germline V gene supplies CDR1 MDHEN and CDR2 SYDVKM. The CDR3 has 17 amino acids, counting the end cysteine and phenylalanine. CDR3 DNA only is kept here, 51 bases in frame from base 1. Patients with a history of autoimmune disease or receiving systemic immunosuppression were excluded from the trial. Peripheral blood for TCR sequencing was collected from all dose cohorts at baseline, on cycle 4 day 1, and on cycle 7 day 1. The samples were taken from a phase I, first-in-human, multicenter, open-label dose-escalation trial of ivuxolimab. Adults with locally advanced or metastatic head and neck squamous cell, hepatocellular, melanoma or renal cell carcinoma were enrolled in the trial. Before TCR sequencing, CD4+ T cells and CD8+ T cells were sorted from peripheral blood as separate populations.

The chain is made from TRBV28 and TRBJ2-3; 15 middle bases align to TRBD2. The input for sequencing was CD4+ or CD8+ T cells sorted from blood, taken in a trial of the OX40 agonist ivuxolimab. The TCR sequence derives from an adult with an advanced solid tumor such as melanoma, head and neck, liver or kidney cancer. The DNA is as follows: TGTGCCAGCACCTTCGGACTAGCGGGAGGGCCCGACGATACGCAGTATTTT. Its translation reads: CASTFGLAGGPDDTQYF.